The 21 T cell receptor beta chains below come from one sample, sequenced in a study of early T cells in non-severe SARS-CoV-2 infection. TCRdb analysed the 5' RACE reads with MiXCR anew, one entry per CDR3 protein. The sample holds some 50,000 distinct CDR3 sequences, 5.4% seen once. The sample in question was whole blood, obtained at baseline. These receptors were collected from an adult who was a healthcare worker with PCR-confirmed SARS-CoV-2 infection or an uninfected control (not recorded which).

This clonotype was detected a few times. The chain is built from TRBV5-5 and TRBJ1-2, with 8 bases matching TRBD1. J was trimmed by 2 bases and V by 1 base; bases with no gene match: 4. The CDR3 runs 15 residues. Germline CDR1 and CDR2: SGHKS and YYEKEE (reference sequence). The CDR3 DNA sequence: TGTGCCAGCAGCTTGAGACAGGGGCAGAACTATGGCTACACCTTC. Translating it yields CASSLRQGQNYGYTF.

There are many counts of this clonotype. V usage is TRBV29-1 and J usage is TRBJ2-1, with unresolved D. The ends were cut back, 0 bases at V and 7 bases at J, with 7 bases in the middle. The CDR3 sequence is 12 residues long. Germline V CDR1 and CDR2: SQVTM, ANQGSEA. The CDR3 loop is CSVEDVGNEQFF. The CDR3, as DNA: TGCAGCGTTGAAGACGTTGGGAATGAGCAGTTCTTC.

This clonotype has ten or more counts. The chain has TRBV28 and TRBJ1-6, with a weak D call TRBD1 (6 bases). V lost 6 bases and J 3 bases, leaving 12 bases between the germline ends. Germline V gene data show CDR1 as MDHEN and CDR2 as SYDVKM. The CDR3 covers 15 residues. The CDR3 bases are TGTGCCAGCAGGTCCAGGGGTTACTATAATTCACCCCTCCACTTT. Its protein product is CASRSRGYYNSPLHF. The full variable domain, in which reference TRBV28 and TRBJ1-6 provide the parts outside the CDR3, is DVKVTQSSRYLVKRTGEKVFLECVQDMDHENMFWYRQDPGLGLRLIYFSYDVKMKEKGDIPEGYSVSREKKERFSLILESASTNQTSMYLCASRSRGYYNSPLHFGNGTRLTVT.

This clonotype turned up a few times. The rearrangement joins TRBV2 to TRBJ2-7; maybe TRBD1 (5 bases). The V end lost 8 bases, the J end lost 0 bases, and 14 bases lay between the germline ends. The germline CDR1 and CDR2 sequences are SNHLY and FYNNEI. The CDR3 extends over 14 amino acids. CDR3 loop: CASGWEGVSYEQYF. The CDR3, as DNA: TGTGCCAGCGGATGGGAAGGGGTCTCCTACGAGCAGTACTTC.

There are many counts of this clonotype. This chain joins TRBV5-1 and TRBJ2-1; 13 bases agree with TRBD2. V shed 4 bases, J shed 4 bases, and the junction held 5 bases outside the gene matches. The CDR3 totals 16 residues. Per the germline V gene, CDR1 is SGHRS and CDR2 is YFSETQ. CDR3 sequence reads: CASSPGLAGVYNEQFF. In DNA form, the CDR3 reads TGCGCCAGCAGCCCAGGACTAGCGGGAGTGTACAATGAGCAGTTCTTC.

This clonotype has ten or more counts. The chain joins TRBV7-2 to TRBJ2-7; TRBD1 matches 10 bases. V lost 5 bases and J lost 3; bases outside the gene matches: 7. The length of the CDR3 is 15 residues. Germline V CDR1 and CDR2: SGHTA, FQGNSA. The CDR3 sequence is CASSKEDRGSYEQYF. The DNA of the CDR3 is TGTGCCAGCAGCAAAGAGGACAGGGGGAGCTACGAGCAGTACTTC.

This clonotype was seen ten or more times. This sequence joins TRBV5-1 and TRBJ2-1, with TRBD2 matching 8 bases. CDR3 length: 15 amino acids. Germline loops: CDR1 SGHRS, CDR2 YFSETQ. With 0 bases clipped from V and 7 bases from J, the junction kept 6 bases outside the gene matches. The CDR3 sequence: CASSLGGAGENEQFF. The CDR3 DNA sequence: TGCGCCAGCAGCTTGGGAGGAGCGGGAGAAAATGAGCAGTTCTTC.

The rearrangement uses TRBV6-5 and TRBJ2-5; D uncertain. V was trimmed by 6 bases and J by 11 bases, leaving 22 bases between them. The CDR3 is 14 amino acids. Germline CDR1 reads MNHEY; CDR2 reads SVGAGI. DNA for the CDR3: TGTGCCAGCAGCTCCAATTCCGGGCCCAACGTACAGTACTTC. It encodes CASSSNSGPNVQYF.

The sample holds many counts of this clonotype. This CDR3 is CAWSLGTGLYGYTF. CDR3 in DNA: TGTGCCTGGAGCCTTGGAACAGGCCTCTATGGCTACACCTTC. The chain links TRBV30 to TRBJ1-2; possible D gene TRBD1, 5 bases. Germline assignment: CDR1 GTSNPN and CDR2 SVGIG (reference sequence). This CDR3 comprises 14 residues. V lost 3 bases and J lost 4, with 15 bases in between.

There are a few counts of this clonotype. This chain joins TRBV28 and TRBJ2-7; D not certain. Looked up from germline, CDR1 is MDHEN and CDR2 is SYDVKM. The V gene lost 2 bases and the J gene lost 6 bases, with 8 bases spanning the gap. The CDR3 runs to 12 residues. The CDR3 loop is CASSLPAAEQYF. The DNA of the CDR3 is TGTGCCAGCAGTTTACCCGCGGCCGAGCAGTACTTC.

This clonotype has ten or more counts. This chain connects TRBV20-1 to TRBJ2-1, with 14 nucleotides matching TRBD2. J was trimmed by 7 bases and V by 6 bases; bases with no gene match: 5. The V gene's germline CDR1 is DFQATT and CDR2 SNEGSKA (reference sequence). CDR3 length: 14 amino acids. The CDR3 DNA is TGCAGTGCCTCCGGGACTAGCGGGAGAAATGAGCAGTTCTTC. Its translation: CSASGTSGRNEQFF.

This clonotype was seen at least ten times. The chain employs TRBV7-2 and TRBJ2-6; 9 nucleotides align to TRBD1. The CDR3 has 19 amino acids. The junction had 11 bases not matched to a gene; V was cut back by 5 bases and J by 0 bases. Germline CDR1 and CDR2: SGHTA and FQGNSA. The CDR3 region has the DNA TGTGCCAGCAGCCAAATGGGACAGGGAGGCGGCTCTGGGGCCAACGTCCTGACTTTC. Translating it yields CASSQMGQGGGSGANVLTF.

Many counts were recorded for this clonotype. The rearrangement joins TRBV12-3 or TRBV12-4 to TRBJ1-4; weak D call: TRBD1 (5 bases). Trimming removed 3 bases at V and 11 bases at J, with 13 bases between. The CDR3 extends over 13 amino acids. As DNA, the CDR3 is TGTGCCAGCAGTTTGGGGGACGGCACGAAACTGTTTTTT. Protein sequence: CASSLGDGTKLFF.

This chain links TRBV5-1 with TRBJ2-1, with D possibly being TRBD1 (5 bases). This CDR3 spans 13 amino acids. V was trimmed by 5 bases and J by 6 bases, leaving 12 bases between them. Per germline, CDR1 SGHRS and CDR2 YFSETQ. Here the CDR3 reads CASRPNTGNEQFF. The CDR3 nucleotides read TGCGCCAGCAGACCGAACACAGGCAATGAGCAGTTCTTC.

This clonotype was recorded at least ten times. The chain combines TRBV20-1 with TRBJ2-1; either TRBD1 or TRBD2 may supply D (6 bases each). Deletions cut 4 bases from V and 7 bases from J, with 14 bases between. Germline CDR1 reads DFQATT; CDR2 reads SNEGSKA (reference sequence). The CDR3 length is 13 residues. The CDR3 loop reads CSATRGPGNEQFF. DNA of the CDR3: TGCAGTGCTACCCGGGGGCCGGGAAATGAGCAGTTCTTC.

This clonotype was seen ten or more times. The CDR3 reads CASSPSSFAGKDIGYTF. The CDR3 nucleotides read TGTGCCAGCTCACCTAGTTCGTTTGCCGGAAAGGATATTGGCTACACCTTC. V gene TRBV18 combines with J gene TRBJ1-2; D is undetermined. Germline V gene sequence: CDR1 KGHSH, CDR2 LQKENI. This CDR3 is 17 amino acids long. The ends were cut back, 3 bases at V and 7 bases at J, with 24 bases in the middle.

The chain uses TRBV6-2 or TRBV6-3 and TRBJ2-1; 7 bases are a match to TRBD1. Germline V gene data show CDR1 as MNHEY and CDR2 as SVGEGT. Losses at the gene ends were 5 bases for V and 5 bases for J; bases not matched to a gene: 6. The CDR3 runs 14 residues. CDR3 DNA: TGTGCCAGCAGTGGGACAGCCTCGAACAATGAGCAGTTCTTC. This codes for CASSGTASNNEQFF.

This clonotype was detected many times. The V and J genes are TRBV20-1 and TRBJ2-1, with 8 bases aligning to TRBD1. The V segment lost 5 bases and the J segment 0 bases; nucleotides outside the gene matches: 3. The CDR3 loop spans 14 amino acids. Per germline, CDR1 DFQATT and CDR2 SNEGSKA (reference sequence). The CDR3 DNA reads TGCAGTGCTCGGGACAGGTTCTCCTACAATGAGCAGTTCTTC. Translating gives CSARDRFSYNEQFF.

Ten or more counts support this clonotype. The chain links TRBV29-1 to TRBJ2-1; D is unclear. This CDR3 region has 14 residues. Germline loops: CDR1 SQVTM, CDR2 ANQGSEA. With 3 bases removed from V and 2 bases from J, the gap between germline ends came to 11 bases. CDR3 nucleotide sequence: TGCAGCGTTGAGCGATCCTGGCCCTACAATGAGCAGTTCTTC. Its protein is CSVERSWPYNEQFF.

At least ten counts were recorded for this clonotype. J is TRBJ2-5 and V is TRBV5-1; D is undetermined. Germline lookup yields CDR1 SGHRS and CDR2 YFSETQ. This CDR3 comprises 14 residues. The ends were cut back, 1 base at V and 3 bases at J, with 10 bases in the middle. CDR3 protein: CASSLSAVKETQYF. CDR3 bases: TGCGCCAGCAGCTTGTCGGCAGTGAAAGAGACCCAGTACTTC.

The CDR3 here is CAWSGTGGYEKLFF. CDR3 in DNA: TGTGCCTGGAGTGGGACAGGGGGGTATGAAAAACTGTTTTTT. The genes are TRBV30 and TRBJ1-4, with 10 bases fitting TRBD1. Germline values: CDR1 GTSNPN, CDR2 SVGIG (reference sequence). The CDR3 runs to 14 residues. Trimming cost V 1 base and J 6 bases; bases outside gene matches: 2.